This T cell receptor (beta chain) appears in the sequencing data of a study of cytotoxic CD8 clonotypes in ibrutinib-treated CLL. Turning to the study itself: Across samples, productive templates numbered a few hundred thousand and productive rearrangements reached 80,000 to 95,000 on average.

The germline CDR1 and CDR2 sequences are SGHNT and YYREEE (reference sequence). Deletions cut 0 bases from V and 1 base from J, with 7 bases between. CDR3 length: 14 amino acids. TCRdb keeps only in-frame clones here, not all; method: immunoSEQ multiplex PCR. The table has almost 85,000 clones, about 86% seen once. The specimen comprised PBMCs, sampled before ibrutinib treatment. This receptor was identified in a human donor with chronic lymphocytic leukemia. This rearrangement joins TRBV5-4 to TRBJ2-5; D unclear. CDR3 residues: CASSLGPSQETQYF. For the CDR3, the DNA is TGTGCCAGCAGCTTGGGACCAAGCCAAGAGACCCAGTACTTC.